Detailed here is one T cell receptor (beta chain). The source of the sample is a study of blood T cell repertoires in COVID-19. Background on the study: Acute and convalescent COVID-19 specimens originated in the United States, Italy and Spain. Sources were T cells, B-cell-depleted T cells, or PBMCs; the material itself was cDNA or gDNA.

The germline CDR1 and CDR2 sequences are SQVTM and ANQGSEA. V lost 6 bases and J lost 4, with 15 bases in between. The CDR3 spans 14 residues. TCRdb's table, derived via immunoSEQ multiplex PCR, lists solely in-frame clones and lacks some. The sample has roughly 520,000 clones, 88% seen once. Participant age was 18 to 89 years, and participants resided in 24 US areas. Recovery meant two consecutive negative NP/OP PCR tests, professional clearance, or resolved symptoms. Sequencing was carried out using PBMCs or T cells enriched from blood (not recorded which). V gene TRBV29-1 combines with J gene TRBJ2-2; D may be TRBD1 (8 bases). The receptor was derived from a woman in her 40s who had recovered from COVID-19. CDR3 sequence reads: CSVGRTGITGELFF. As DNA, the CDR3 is TGCAGCGTCGGGAGGACAGGGATCACCGGGGAGCTGTTTTTT.